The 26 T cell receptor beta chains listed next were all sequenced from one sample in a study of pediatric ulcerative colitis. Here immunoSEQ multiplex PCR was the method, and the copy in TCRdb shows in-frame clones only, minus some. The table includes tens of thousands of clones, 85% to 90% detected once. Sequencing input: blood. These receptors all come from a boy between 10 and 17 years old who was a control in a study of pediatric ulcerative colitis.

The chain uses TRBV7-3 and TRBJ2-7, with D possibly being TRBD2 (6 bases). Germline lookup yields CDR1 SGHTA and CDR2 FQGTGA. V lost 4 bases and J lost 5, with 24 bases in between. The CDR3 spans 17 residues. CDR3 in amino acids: CASSSSPAQGLLNEQYF. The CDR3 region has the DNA TGTGCCAGCAGCTCGAGTCCTGCGCAGGGACTCCTGAACGAGCAGTACTTC.

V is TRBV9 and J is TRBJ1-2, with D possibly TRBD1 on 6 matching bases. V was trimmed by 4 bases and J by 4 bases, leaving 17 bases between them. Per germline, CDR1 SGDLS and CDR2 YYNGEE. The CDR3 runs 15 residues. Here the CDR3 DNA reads TGTGCCAGCAGCCTCGCTGACAGGACTGGCTATGGCTACACCTTC. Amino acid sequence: CASSLADRTGYGYTF. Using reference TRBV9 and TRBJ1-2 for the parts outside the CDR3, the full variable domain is DSGVTQTPKHLITATGQRVTLRCSPRSGDLSVYWYQQSLDQGLQFLIQYYNGEERAKGNILERFSAQQFPDLHSELNLSSLELGDSALYFCASSLADRTGYGYTFGSGTRLTVV.

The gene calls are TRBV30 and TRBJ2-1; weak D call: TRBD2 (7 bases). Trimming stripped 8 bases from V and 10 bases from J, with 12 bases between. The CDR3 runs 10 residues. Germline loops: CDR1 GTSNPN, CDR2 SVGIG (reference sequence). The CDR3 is CALGGREQFF. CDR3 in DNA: TGTGCCCTGGGGGGGCGCGAGCAGTTCTTC.

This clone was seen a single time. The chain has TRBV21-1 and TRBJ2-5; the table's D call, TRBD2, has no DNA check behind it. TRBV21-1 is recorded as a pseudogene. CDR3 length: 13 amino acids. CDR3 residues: CASSARLENSQYF. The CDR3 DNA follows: TGTGCCAGCAGCGCCCGACTAGAAAACTCCCAGTACTTC.

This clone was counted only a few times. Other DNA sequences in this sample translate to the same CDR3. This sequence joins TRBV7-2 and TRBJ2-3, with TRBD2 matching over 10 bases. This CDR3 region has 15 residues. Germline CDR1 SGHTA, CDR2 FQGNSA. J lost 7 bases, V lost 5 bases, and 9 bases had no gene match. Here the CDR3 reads CASSPGLAGVNTQYF. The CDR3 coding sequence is TGTGCCAGCAGCCCTGGGCTAGCGGGGGTTAATACGCAGTATTTT.

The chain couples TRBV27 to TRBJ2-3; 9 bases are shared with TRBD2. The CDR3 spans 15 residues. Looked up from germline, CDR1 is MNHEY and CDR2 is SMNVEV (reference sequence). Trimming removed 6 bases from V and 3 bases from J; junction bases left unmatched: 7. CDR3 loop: CASRYLAGITDTQYF. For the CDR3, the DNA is TGTGCCAGCAGGTATCTAGCGGGAATAACAGATACGCAGTATTTT.

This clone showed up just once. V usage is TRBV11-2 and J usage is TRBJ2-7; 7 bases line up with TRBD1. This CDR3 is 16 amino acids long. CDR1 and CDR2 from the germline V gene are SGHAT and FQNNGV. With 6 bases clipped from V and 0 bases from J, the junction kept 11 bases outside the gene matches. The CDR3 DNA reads TGTGCCAGCAGATCCAGCCAACAGGGGCACTCCTACGAGCAGTACTTC. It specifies CASRSSQQGHSYEQYF.

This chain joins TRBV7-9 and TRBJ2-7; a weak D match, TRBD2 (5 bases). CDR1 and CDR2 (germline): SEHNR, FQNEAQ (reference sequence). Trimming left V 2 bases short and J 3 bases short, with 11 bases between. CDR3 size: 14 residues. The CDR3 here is CASSLRENNYEQYF. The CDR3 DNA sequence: TGTGCCAGCAGCTTAAGGGAGAATAACTACGAGCAGTACTTC.

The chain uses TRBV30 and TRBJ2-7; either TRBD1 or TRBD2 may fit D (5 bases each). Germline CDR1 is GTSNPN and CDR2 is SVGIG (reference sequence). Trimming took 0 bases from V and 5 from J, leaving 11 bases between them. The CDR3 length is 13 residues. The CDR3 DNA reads TGTGCCTGGAGTGTATCCTGGGGGAACGAGCAGTACTTC. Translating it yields CAWSVSWGNEQYF. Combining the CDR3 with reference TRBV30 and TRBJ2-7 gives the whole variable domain SQTIHQWPATLVQPVGSPLSLECTVEGTSNPNLYWYRQAAGRGLQLLFYSVGIGQISSEVPQNLSASRPQDRQFILSSKKLLLSDSGFYLCAWSVSWGNEQYFGPGTRLTVT.

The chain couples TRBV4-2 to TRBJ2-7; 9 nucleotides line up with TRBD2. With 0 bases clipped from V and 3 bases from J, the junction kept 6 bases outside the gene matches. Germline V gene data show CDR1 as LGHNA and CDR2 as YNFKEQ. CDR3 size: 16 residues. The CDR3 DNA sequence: TGTGCCAGCAGCCAAGAGGGGCTAGCGGGGATCTACGAGCAGTACTTC. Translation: CASSQEGLAGIYEQYF.

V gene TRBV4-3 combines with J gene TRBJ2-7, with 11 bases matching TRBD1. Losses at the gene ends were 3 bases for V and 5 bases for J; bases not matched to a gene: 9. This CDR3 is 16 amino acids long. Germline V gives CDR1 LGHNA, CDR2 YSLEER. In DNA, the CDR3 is TGCGCCAGCAGCCAGTCTGCCGGGACAGGGGGAGACGAGCAGTACTTC. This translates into CASSQSAGTGGDEQYF.

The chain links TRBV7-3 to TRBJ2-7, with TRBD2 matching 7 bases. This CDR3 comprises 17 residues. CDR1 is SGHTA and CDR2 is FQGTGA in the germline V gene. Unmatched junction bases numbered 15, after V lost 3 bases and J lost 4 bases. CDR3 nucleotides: TGTGCCAGCAGCTTTAAGATCGGGCCTAGCGGATATTACGAGCAGTACTTC. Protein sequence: CASSFKIGPSGYYEQYF. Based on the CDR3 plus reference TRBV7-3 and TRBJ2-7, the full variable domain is GAGVSQTPSNKVTEKGKYVELRCDPISGHTALYWYRQSLGQGPEFLIYFQGTGAADDSGLPNDRFFAVRPEGSVSTLKIQRTERGDSAVYLCASSFKIGPSGYYEQYFGPGTRLTVT.

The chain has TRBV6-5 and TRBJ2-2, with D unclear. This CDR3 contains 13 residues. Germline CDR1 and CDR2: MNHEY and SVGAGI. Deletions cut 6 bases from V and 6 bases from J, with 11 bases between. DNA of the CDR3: TGTGCCAGCAGCCGTCAGGTTTCCGGGGAGCTGTTTTTT. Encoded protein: CASSRQVSGELFF.

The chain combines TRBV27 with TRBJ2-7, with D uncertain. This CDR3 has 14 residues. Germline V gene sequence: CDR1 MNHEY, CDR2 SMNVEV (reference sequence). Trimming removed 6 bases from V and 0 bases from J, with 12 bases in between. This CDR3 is CASSKRTGSYEQYF. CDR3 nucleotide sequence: TGTGCCAGCAGCAAAAGAACTGGCTCCTACGAGCAGTACTTC.

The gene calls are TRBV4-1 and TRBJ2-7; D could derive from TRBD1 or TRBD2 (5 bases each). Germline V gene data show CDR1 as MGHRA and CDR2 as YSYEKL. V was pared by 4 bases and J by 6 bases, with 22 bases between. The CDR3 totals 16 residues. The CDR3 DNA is TGCGCCAGCAGCCGAGAGGGACCCCTGTTCGTCGGCGAGCAGTACTTC. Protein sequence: CASSREGPLFVGEQYF.

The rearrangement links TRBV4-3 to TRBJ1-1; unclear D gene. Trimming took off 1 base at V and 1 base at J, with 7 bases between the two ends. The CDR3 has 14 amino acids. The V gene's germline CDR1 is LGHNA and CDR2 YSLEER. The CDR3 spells CASSQGDSNTEAFF. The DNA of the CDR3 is TGCGCCAGCAGCCAAGGCGATTCGAACACTGAAGCTTTCTTT.

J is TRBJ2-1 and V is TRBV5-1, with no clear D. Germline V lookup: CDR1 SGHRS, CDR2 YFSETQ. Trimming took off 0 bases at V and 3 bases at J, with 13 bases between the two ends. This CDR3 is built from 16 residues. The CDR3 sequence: CASSLDTLKIYNEQFF. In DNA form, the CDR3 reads TGCGCCAGCAGCTTGGACACACTCAAGATCTACAATGAGCAGTTCTTC.

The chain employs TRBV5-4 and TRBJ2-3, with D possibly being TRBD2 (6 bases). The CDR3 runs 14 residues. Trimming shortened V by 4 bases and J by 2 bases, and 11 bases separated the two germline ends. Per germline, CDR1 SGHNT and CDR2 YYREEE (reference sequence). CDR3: CASSRRDSTDTQYF. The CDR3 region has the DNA TGTGCCAGCAGCCGGCGGGACTCCACAGATACGCAGTATTTT.

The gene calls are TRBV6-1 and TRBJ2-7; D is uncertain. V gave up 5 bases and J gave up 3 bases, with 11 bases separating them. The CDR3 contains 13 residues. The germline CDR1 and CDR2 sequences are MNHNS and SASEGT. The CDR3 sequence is CASSTRPRYEQYF. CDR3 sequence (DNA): TGTGCCAGCAGTACACGGCCCCGCTACGAGCAGTACTTC.

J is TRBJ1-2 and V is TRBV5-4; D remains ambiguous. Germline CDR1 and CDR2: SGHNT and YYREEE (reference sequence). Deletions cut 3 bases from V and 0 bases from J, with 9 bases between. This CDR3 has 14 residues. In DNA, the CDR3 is TGTGCCAGCAGCTCCCCCGTCGCTAACTATGGCTACACCTTC. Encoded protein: CASSSPVANYGYTF.

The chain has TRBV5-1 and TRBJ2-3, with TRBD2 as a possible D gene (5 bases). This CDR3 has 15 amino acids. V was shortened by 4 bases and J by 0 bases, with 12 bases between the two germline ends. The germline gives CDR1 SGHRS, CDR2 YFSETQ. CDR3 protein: CASSPGGRSTDTQYF. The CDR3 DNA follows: TGCGCCAGCAGCCCGGGTGGGAGAAGCACAGATACGCAGTATTTT.

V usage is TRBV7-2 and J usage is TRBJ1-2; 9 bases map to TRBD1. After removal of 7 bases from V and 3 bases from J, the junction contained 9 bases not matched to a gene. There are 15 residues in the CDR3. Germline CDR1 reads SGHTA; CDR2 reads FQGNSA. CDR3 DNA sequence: TGTGCCAGCAATCCGGGGACAGGGAGATACTATGGCTACACCTTC. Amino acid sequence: CASNPGTGRYYGYTF.

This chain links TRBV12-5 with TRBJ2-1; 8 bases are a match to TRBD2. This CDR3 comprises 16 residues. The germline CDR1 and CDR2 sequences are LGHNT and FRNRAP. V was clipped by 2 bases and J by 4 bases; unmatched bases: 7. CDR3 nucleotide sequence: TGTGCTAGTGGTTTGTTCAAGCGGGGGAAATACAATGAGCAGTTCTTC. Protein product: CASGLFKRGKYNEQFF.

The chain's CDR3 is CASSLALGSYEQYF. The CDR3 DNA reads as TGTGCCAGCAGCTTAGCACTAGGGAGCTACGAGCAGTACTTC. The chain has TRBV5-4 and TRBJ2-7, with a weak D call TRBD2 (5 bases). The CDR3 runs 14 residues. Germline CDR1 is SGHNT and CDR2 is YYREEE (reference sequence). V lost 2 bases, J lost 3 bases, and 12 bases lay in between.

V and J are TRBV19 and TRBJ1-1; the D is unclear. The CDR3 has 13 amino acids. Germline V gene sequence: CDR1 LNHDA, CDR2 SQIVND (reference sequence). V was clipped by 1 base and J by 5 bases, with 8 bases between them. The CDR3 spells CASSIGVTTEAFF. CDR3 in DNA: TGTGCCAGTAGTATAGGTGTTACGACTGAAGCTTTCTTT. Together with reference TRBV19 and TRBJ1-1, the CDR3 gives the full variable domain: DGGITQSPKYLFRKEGQNVTLSCEQNLNHDAMYWYRQDPGQGLRLIYYSQIVNDFQKGDIAEGYSVSREKKESFPLTVTSAQKNPTAFYLCASSIGVTTEAFFGQGTRLTVV.

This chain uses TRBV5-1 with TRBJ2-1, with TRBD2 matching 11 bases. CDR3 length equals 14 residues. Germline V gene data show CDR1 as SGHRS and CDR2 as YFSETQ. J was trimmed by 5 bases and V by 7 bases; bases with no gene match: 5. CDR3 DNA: TGCGCCAGCGTACCGGGACTAGCGGACAATGAGCAGTTCTTC. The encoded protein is CASVPGLADNEQFF.